This T cell receptor beta chain derives from a study of blood T cell repertoires in COVID-19. Turning to the study itself: Material from acute and convalescent COVID-19 was sourced from the United States, Italy and Spain. From T cells, B-cell-depleted T cells, or PBMCs came the material, which was cDNA or gDNA.

Original data processing: Amplification with reference gene primers provided the estimates of nucleated cell counts. TCRdb keeps only in-frame clones here, not all; method: immunoSEQ multiplex PCR. That table supplies the V and J calls and clone size; D and trimming were determined from the DNA. Of about 220,000 clones in the sample, approximately 77% were seen once. The germline V gene encodes CDR1 SEHNR and CDR2 FQNEAQ (reference sequence). Deletions cut 8 bases from V and 2 bases from J, with 12 bases between. The CDR3 runs to 14 residues. The V call is TRBV7-9, the J call TRBJ2-2; the D gene is possibly TRBD2 (5 bases). The sequencing sample was made of peripheral blood. This clonotype was obtained from a woman aged 80 or over with acute or convalescent COVID-19. CDR3 sequence: CASSRDSNTGELFF. DNA of the CDR3: TGTGCCAGCTCCCGGGATTCCAACACCGGGGAGCTGTTTTTT.